Listed here are 14 T cell receptor beta chains from one sample, sequenced in a study of blood T cell repertoires in COVID-19. Method: immunoSEQ multiplex PCR; TCRdb's copy keeps in-frame clones and lacks some. The table shows 300,000 to 400,000 clones, with 75% to 90% occurring only once. The source material was peripheral blood. These receptors all come from a woman in her forties or fifties with COVID-19, enrolled during active disease.

V is TRBV30 and J is TRBJ1-1, with D tentatively TRBD1 (5 bases). V lost 1 base and J 0 bases, leaving 12 bases between the germline ends. Germline loops: CDR1 GTSNPN, CDR2 SVGIG (reference sequence). The CDR3 runs to 15 residues. CDR3 residues: CAWSDRRRLNTEAFF. CDR3 nucleotides: TGTGCCTGGAGTGACAGGAGACGGCTGAACACTGAAGCTTTCTTT.

The chain combines TRBV5-6 with TRBJ1-1; D ambiguous. V lost 0 bases and J lost 0, with 12 bases in between. This CDR3 has 16 residues. Germline CDR1 SGHDT, CDR2 YYEEEE. The CDR3 protein is CASSLVGERMNTEAFF. The CDR3 region has the DNA TGTGCCAGCAGCTTGGTGGGAGAACGGATGAACACTGAAGCTTTCTTT.

V gene TRBV11-2 combines with J gene TRBJ1-2; a weak D match, TRBD1 (5 bases). This CDR3 comprises 14 residues. Trimming cost V 1 base and J 2 bases, with 8 bases left between them. The V gene's germline CDR1 is SGHAT and CDR2 FQNNGV. CDR3 amino acids: CASSLAGLNYGYTF. CDR3 bases: TGTGCCAGCAGCTTAGCGGGACTGAACTATGGCTACACCTTC.

The rearrangement links TRBV7-2 to TRBJ2-7; 7 bases are shared with TRBD1. This CDR3 comprises 16 residues. V gave up 5 bases and J gave up 7 bases; unmatched junction bases: 17. CDR1 and CDR2 from the germline V gene are SGHTA and FQGNSA. The CDR3 DNA is TGTGCCAGCAGCCTAAACTCGGGACAGACGGGTGGGGAGCAGTACTTC. Translating gives CASSLNSGQTGGEQYF.

This rearrangement joins TRBV2 to TRBJ2-1, with TRBD2 matching 13 bases. V lost 10 bases to trimming and J lost 9 bases; unmatched junction nucleotides: 6. Germline CDR1 is SNHLY and CDR2 is FYNNEI. This CDR3 spans 13 amino acids. The CDR3 is CATGTSGVGEQFF. In DNA, the CDR3 is TGTGCCACAGGGACTAGCGGGGTGGGTGAGCAGTTCTTC.

J is TRBJ1-2 and V is TRBV15, with 8 bases that match TRBD1. The CDR3 spans 15 residues. V shed 0 bases, J shed 4 bases, and the junction held 4 bases outside the gene matches. Germline CDR1 is LNHNV and CDR2 is YYDKDF (reference sequence). CDR3: CATSRDRDRIYGYTF. CDR3 nucleotides: TGTGCCACCAGCAGAGATAGGGACAGGATCTATGGCTACACCTTC.

This chain uses TRBV19 with TRBJ1-2, with TRBD1 identical over 12 bases. This CDR3 has 16 amino acids. Germline trimming cut 4 bases from V and 7 bases from J; bases unmatched to any gene: 10. From germline, CDR1 is LNHDA and CDR2 SQIVND (reference sequence). The CDR3 reads CASSTPGTGGLAGYTF. CDR3 coding DNA: TGTGCCAGTAGTACCCCCGGGACAGGGGGCCTGGCTGGCTACACCTTC. Variable domain in full (rest from reference TRBV19 and TRBJ1-2): DGGITQSPKYLFRKEGQNVTLSCEQNLNHDAMYWYRQDPGQGLRLIYYSQIVNDFQKGDIAEGYSVSREKKESFPLTVTSAQKNPTAFYLCASSTPGTGGLAGYTFGSGTRLTVV.

The chain couples TRBV18 to TRBJ2-7, with 9 bases matching TRBD2. The CDR3 has 15 residues. Looked up from germline, CDR1 is KGHSH and CDR2 is LQKENI. V lost 3 bases and J lost 2; bases outside the gene matches: 5. For the CDR3, the DNA is TGTGCCAGCTCACCCCGGATAGCGGGAGCCTACGAGCAGTACTTC. Amino acid sequence: CASSPRIAGAYEQYF.

The chain recombines TRBV5-1 with TRBJ1-5, with a possible D match to TRBD1 (5 bases). The V end was cut by 4 bases, the J end by 0 bases, with 8 bases between. The germline gives CDR1 SGHRS, CDR2 YFSETQ. CDR3 size: 14 residues. The CDR3 DNA sequence: TGCGCCAGCAGCAGGGGTGGTAGCAATCAGCCCCAGCATTTT. Translation gives CASSRGGSNQPQHF.

The gene calls are TRBV7-2 and TRBJ1-3; 7 positions agree with TRBD1. Unmatched junction bases numbered 7, after V lost 0 bases and J lost 2 bases. Per germline, CDR1 SGHTA and CDR2 FQGNSA. This CDR3 is built from 17 residues. The CDR3 DNA reads as TGTGCCAGCAGCTTAGCGTCGCGGACAGGAGCTGGAAACACCATATATTTT. Residues: CASSLASRTGAGNTIYF.

The chain combines TRBV3-1 (or the pseudogene TRBV3-2) with TRBJ2-7, with TRBD2 as a possible D gene (5 bases). This CDR3 region has 15 residues. Germline CDR1 is LGHDT and CDR2 is YNNKEL (reference sequence). V was cut by 4 bases and J by 2 bases, with 15 bases left in between. The CDR3 DNA reads as TGTGCCAGCAGCCCAACTAGGGTCCCTCCCTACGAGCAGTACTTC. It is translated as CASSPTRVPPYEQYF.

The gene calls are TRBV19 and TRBJ1-5; D is possibly TRBD1 (6 bases). The CDR3 covers 16 residues. V lost 2 bases to trimming and J lost 7 bases, with 18 bases between them. Looked up from germline, CDR1 is LNHDA and CDR2 is SQIVND (reference sequence). The CDR3 DNA sequence: TGTGCCAGTAGTATATTACAGGGTAGATCCAGCCAGCCCCAGCATTTT. Protein sequence: CASSILQGRSSQPQHF.

This clone is deemed medium-sized (0.01 to 0.1%). This rearrangement joins TRBV7-9 to TRBJ2-7; 10 nucleotides align to TRBD2. This CDR3 has 16 residues. J lost 1 base, V lost 3 bases, and 6 bases had no gene match. CDR1 is SEHNR and CDR2 is FQNEAQ in the germline V gene (reference sequence). The CDR3: CASSFQSGRGSYEQYF. The CDR3, as DNA: TGTGCCAGCAGCTTTCAGAGCGGGAGGGGTTCCTACGAGCAGTACTTC.

The rearrangement uses TRBV15 and TRBJ2-7; 11 bases are a match to TRBD2. Germline CDR1 is LNHNV and CDR2 is YYDKDF (reference sequence). Trimming at V came to 2 bases and at J to 0 bases, leaving 6 bases not matched to a gene. The CDR3 sequence is 17 residues long. The CDR3 reads CATSRSGTSGLSYEQYF. The CDR3 DNA reads as TGTGCCACCAGCAGATCCGGGACTAGCGGCCTCTCCTACGAGCAGTACTTC.